This T cell receptor (gamma chain) was retrieved from a study of Vδ1+ human thymocytes. Extracted RNA was reverse transcribed into cDNA. Pooled V-gene forward primers with one constant-region reverse primer generated the CDR3 amplicons by multiplex PCR. TCRdb re-processed the multiplex PCR reads via CATT. The sample contains tens of thousands of gamma-chain clones, 20% of which appear only once. V lost 3 bases, J lost 5 bases, and 10 bases stayed unmatched. Germline V CDR1 and CDR2: EGSNGY, YDSYNSKV. The CDR3 has 14 residues. Study outcomes and limitations: Thymic TRG and TRD repertoires appeared highly polyclonal, with Gaussian CDR3 length distributions. TRD repertoires were essentially private, unlike widely shared TRG clonotypes. Unlike peripheral blood Vdelta1+ controls, thymic delta-chain sequences included approximately 21% Vdelta2 and few Vdelta3.

Details on this clone: Its specificity is not known.

The source is a girl younger than two who had congenital heart surgery. Sequencing used Vdelta1+ gamma-delta thymocytes from the thymus. The subset was: FACS-sorted CD3+ TCRalphabeta- TCRVdelta1+ TCRVdelta2- thymocytes. V usage is TRGV2 and J usage is TRGJ1 or TRGJ2. The CDR3 reads CATWDPQGNYKKLF. Written as DNA, the CDR3 is TGTGCCACCTGGGACCCTCAGGGTAATTATAAGAAACTCTTT.